This TCR beta chain was recorded in a study of siplizumab effects on memory and regulatory T cells. With 4 bases clipped from V and 2 bases from J, the junction kept 15 bases outside the gene matches. Germline V lookup: CDR1 SGHRS, CDR2 YFSETQ. The CDR3 is 19 amino acids. Method: immunoSEQ multiplex PCR; TCRdb's copy keeps in-frame clones and lacks some. The sample has approximately 94,000 clones, more than 95% seen once. The chain carries TRBV5-1 and TRBJ2-6; the match to TRBD1 covers 7 bases. The sample consisted of naive CD4+ T cells sorted from blood. The TCR originated in a human donor in good health. As DNA, the CDR3 is TGCGCCAGCAGCCCCCTCCGGGACAGCAAAGACCCTGGGGCCAACGTCCTGACTTTC. This sequence encodes CASSPLRDSKDPGANVLTF.